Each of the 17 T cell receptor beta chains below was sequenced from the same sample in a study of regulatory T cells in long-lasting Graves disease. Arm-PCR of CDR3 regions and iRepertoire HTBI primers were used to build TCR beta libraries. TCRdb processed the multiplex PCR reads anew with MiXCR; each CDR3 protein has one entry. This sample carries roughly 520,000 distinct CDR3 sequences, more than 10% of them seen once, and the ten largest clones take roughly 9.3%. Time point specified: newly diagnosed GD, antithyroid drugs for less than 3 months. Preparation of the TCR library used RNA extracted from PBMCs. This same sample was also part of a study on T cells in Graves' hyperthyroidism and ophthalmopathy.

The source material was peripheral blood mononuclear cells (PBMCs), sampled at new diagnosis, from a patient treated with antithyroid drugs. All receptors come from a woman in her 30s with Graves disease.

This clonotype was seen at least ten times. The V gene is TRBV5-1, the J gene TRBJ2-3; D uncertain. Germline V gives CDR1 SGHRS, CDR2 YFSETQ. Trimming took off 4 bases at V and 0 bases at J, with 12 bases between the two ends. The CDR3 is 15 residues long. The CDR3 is CASSSDTASTDTQYF. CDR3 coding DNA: TGCGCCAGCAGCAGTGACACCGCTAGCACAGATACGCAGTATTTT.

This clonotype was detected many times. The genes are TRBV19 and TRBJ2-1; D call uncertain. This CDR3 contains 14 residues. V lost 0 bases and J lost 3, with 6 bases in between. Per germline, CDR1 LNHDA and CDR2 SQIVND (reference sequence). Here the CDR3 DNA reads TGTGCCAGTAGTATAGAGAACTACTACAATGAGCAGTTCTTC. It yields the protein CASSIENYYNEQFF.

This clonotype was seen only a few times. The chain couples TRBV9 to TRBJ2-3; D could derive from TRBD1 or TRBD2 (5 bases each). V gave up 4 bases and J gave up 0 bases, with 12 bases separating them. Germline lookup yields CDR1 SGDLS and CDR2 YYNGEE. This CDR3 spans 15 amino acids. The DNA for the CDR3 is TGTGCCAGCAGCCCCCGGGGCCCTAGCACAGATACGCAGTATTTT. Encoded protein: CASSPRGPSTDTQYF. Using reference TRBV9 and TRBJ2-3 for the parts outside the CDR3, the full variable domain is DSGVTQTPKHLITATGQRVTLRCSPRSGDLSVYWYQQSLDQGLQFLIQYYNGEERAKGNILERFSAQQFPDLHSELNLSSLELGDSALYFCASSPRGPSTDTQYFGPGTRLTVL.

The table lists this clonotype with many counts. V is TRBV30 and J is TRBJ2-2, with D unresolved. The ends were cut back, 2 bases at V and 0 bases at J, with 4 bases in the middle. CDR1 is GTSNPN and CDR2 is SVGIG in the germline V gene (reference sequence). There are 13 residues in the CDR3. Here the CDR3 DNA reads TGTGCCTGGAGTCTCACGAACACCGGGGAGCTGTTTTTT. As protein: CAWSLTNTGELFF. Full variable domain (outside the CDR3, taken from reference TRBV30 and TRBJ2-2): SQTIHQWPATLVQPVGSPLSLECTVEGTSNPNLYWYRQAAGRGLQLLFYSVGIGQISSEVPQNLSASRPQDRQFILSSKKLLLSDSGFYLCAWSLTNTGELFFGEGSRLTVL.

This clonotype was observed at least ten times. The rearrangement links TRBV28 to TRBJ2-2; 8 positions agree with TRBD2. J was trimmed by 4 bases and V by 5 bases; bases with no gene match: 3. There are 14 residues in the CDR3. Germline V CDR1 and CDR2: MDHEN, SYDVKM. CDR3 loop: CASSTSGSTGELFF. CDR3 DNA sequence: TGTGCCAGCAGTACTAGCGGTTCCACCGGGGAGCTGTTTTTT. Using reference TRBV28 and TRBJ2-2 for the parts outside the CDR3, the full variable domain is DVKVTQSSRYLVKRTGEKVFLECVQDMDHENMFWYRQDPGLGLRLIYFSYDVKMKEKGDIPEGYSVSREKKERFSLILESASTNQTSMYLCASSTSGSTGELFFGEGSRLTVL.

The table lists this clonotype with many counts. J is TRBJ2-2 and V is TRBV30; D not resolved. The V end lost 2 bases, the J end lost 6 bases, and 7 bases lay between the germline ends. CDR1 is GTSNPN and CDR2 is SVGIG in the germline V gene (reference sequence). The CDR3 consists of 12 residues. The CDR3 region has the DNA TGTGCCTGGAGTATCGGGCCCGGGGAGCTGTTTTTT. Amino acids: CAWSIGPGELFF. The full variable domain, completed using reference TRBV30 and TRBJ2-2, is SQTIHQWPATLVQPVGSPLSLECTVEGTSNPNLYWYRQAAGRGLQLLFYSVGIGQISSEVPQNLSASRPQDRQFILSSKKLLLSDSGFYLCAWSIGPGELFFGEGSRLTVL.

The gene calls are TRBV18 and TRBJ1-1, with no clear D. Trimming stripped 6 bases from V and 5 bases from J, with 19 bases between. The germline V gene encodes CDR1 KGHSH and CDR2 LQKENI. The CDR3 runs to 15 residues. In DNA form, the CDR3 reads TGTGCCAGCTCGGCCTCCAAATCGGGGTATACTGAAGCTTTCTTT. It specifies CASSASKSGYTEAFF.

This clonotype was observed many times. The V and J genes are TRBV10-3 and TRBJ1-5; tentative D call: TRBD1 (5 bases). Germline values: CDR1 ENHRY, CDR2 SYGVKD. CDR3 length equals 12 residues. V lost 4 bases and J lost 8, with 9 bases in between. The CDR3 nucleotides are TGTGCCATCAGTGGGGGCTGGGAGCCCCAGCATTTT. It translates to CAISGGWEPQHF.

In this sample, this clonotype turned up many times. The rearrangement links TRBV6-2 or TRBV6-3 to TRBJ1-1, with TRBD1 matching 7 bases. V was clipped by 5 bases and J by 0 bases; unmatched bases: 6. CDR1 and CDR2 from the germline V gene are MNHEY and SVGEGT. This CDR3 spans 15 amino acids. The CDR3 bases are TGTGCCAGCAGTCAAGGGGGCCTATTGAACACTGAAGCTTTCTTT. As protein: CASSQGGLLNTEAFF.

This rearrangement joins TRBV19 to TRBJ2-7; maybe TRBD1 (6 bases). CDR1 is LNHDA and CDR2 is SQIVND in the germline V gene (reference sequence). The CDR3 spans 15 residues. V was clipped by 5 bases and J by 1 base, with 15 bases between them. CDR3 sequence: CASSAQGGRSYEQYF. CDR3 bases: TGTGCCAGTAGTGCCCAAGGGGGAAGGTCCTACGAGCAGTACTTC.

The DNA for the CDR3 is TGTGCCAGCAGCGTTCGGGGTGGTCTAAATGAGCAGTTCTTC. This gives the protein CASSVRGGLNEQFF. V usage is TRBV9 and J usage is TRBJ2-1; D may be TRBD2 (5 bases). V was pared by 2 bases and J by 7 bases, with 13 bases between. Looked up from germline, CDR1 is SGDLS and CDR2 is YYNGEE. The CDR3 length is 14 residues.

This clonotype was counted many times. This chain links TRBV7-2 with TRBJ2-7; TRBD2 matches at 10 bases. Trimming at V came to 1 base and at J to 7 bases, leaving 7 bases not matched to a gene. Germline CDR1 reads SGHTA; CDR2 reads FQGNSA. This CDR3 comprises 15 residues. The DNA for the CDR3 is TGTGCCAGCAGCTTAGACGCTAGCGGGAGTGGGGAGCAGTACTTC. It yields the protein CASSLDASGSGEQYF.

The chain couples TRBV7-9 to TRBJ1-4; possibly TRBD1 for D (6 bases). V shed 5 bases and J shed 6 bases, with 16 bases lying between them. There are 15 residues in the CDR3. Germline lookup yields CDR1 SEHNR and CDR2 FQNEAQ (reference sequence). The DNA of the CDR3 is TGTGCCAGCAGCCCCCGTCAGGGGCGCTATGAAAAACTGTTTTTT. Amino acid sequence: CASSPRQGRYEKLFF.

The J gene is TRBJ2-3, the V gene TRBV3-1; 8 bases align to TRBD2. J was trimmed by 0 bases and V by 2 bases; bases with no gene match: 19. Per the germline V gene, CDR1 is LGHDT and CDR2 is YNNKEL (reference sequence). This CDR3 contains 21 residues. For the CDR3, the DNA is TGTGCCAGCAGCCAACGGAGGACGGGGCTAGCGGGTATACGAAGCACAGATACGCAGTATTTT. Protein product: CASSQRRTGLAGIRSTDTQYF.

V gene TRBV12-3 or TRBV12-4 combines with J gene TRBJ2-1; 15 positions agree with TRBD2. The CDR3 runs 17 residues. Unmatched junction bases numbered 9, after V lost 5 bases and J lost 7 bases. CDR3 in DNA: TGTGCCAGCAGTCCAGGACTAGCGGGAGGGCCAAGGAATGAGCAGTTCTTC. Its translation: CASSPGLAGGPRNEQFF.

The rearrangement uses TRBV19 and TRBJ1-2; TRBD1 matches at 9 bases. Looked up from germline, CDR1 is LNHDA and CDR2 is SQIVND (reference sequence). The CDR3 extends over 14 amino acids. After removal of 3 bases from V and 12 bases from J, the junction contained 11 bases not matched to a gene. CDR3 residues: CASSIAPGQGEHTF. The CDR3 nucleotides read TGTGCCAGTAGTATCGCCCCGGGACAGGGCGAACACACCTTC.

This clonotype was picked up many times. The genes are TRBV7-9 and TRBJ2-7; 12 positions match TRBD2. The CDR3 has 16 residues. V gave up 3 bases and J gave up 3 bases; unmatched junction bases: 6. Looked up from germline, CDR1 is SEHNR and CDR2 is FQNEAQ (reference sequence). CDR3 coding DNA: TGTGCCAGCAGCTTTGGGCTAGCGGGAGGGAGCTACGAGCAGTACTTC. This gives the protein CASSFGLAGGSYEQYF.